This T cell receptor beta chain was profiled in a study of CD8 T cells in Susac syndrome (dated by TCRdb to the late 2010s). Looking at the study overall: Whether CD8+ T cell activation and differentiation in Susac syndrome was antigen driven was tested using repertoire sequencing. The study compared CD8+ T cell repertoire clonality among 12 healthy donors, some 14 Susac syndrome patients and 15 multiple sclerosis patients.

RNA was extracted using the RNeasy kit, and roughly 0.5 to 1 microgram was reverse transcribed with random hexamers. The immunoSEQ multiplex PCR assay, covering 54 Vbeta and 13 Jbeta segments, was used to amplify TCR beta CDR3 regions. To correct PCR amplification bias, a synthetic template baseline was used for both primer optimization and computational correction. Turning to the authors' computational methods: Reads were assigned to V, D and J genes according to IMGT and analyzed in immunoSEQ Analyzer, with only productive sequences retained. Clonality was calculated as one minus the Shannon entropy normalized by log2 of the number of productive unique sequences. For each patient and control, public and private clones were evaluated within the 100 most prevalent clones. Susac-specific clones were defined as absent from healthy and MS cohorts, roughly 1,100 published viral clones and other ImmuneACCESS disease sequences. TCRdb reworked the public reads: Q25 trimming with fastp, MiXCR clone assembly, productive beta chains retained. CDR3 protein duplicates are merged, each entry listing the most common genes and DNA. The V and J calls and clone size are TCRdb's, not the authors'. Within this sample are roughly 80,000 distinct CDR3 sequences, with 90% to 95% of them counted one time only. The ten largest clonotypes hold about 0.28% of the sample.

The paper's findings and limits, for the study overall: The study acknowledged that relatively few individuals were included in the TCR sequencing and HLA analysis.

High-throughput TCR beta sequencing profiled peripheral blood CD8+ and CD4+ T cells from healthy donors, Susac syndrome patients and multiple sclerosis patients. Healthy donors were age- and sex-matched controls. Bulk CD8+ and CD4+ T cells were purified by magnetic negative isolation, while CD8+ TEMRA cells were enriched using FACS. Blood was drawn into EDTA tubes, processed within 24 hours, and PBMCs were isolated by density gradient centrifugation. PBMCs intended for TCR sequencing were cryopreserved in liquid nitrogen and thawed later in a water bath at 37 degrees C. The sorted or isolated CD4+, CD8+ and CD8+ TEMRA cells had a purity of 90% or higher. This clonotype was seen once. Its antigen is currently not known. Per-base qualities were not stored, and no clone one base away is much larger. One read gives only weak evidence. CDR1 and CDR2 were assigned from the germline V gene as SGHDT and YYEEEE. V has 4 bases trimmed and J has 7 bases trimmed; junction bases matching no gene number 7. The CDR3 measures 14 amino acids from cysteine to phenylalanine. The retained sequence is limited to the CDR3, 42 bases, with the frame set at the first base.

The TCR originated in a human donor in good health. The sample taken for sequencing was CD8+ T cells from PBMCs. The V and J genes are TRBV5-6 and TRBJ1-4, with TRBD1 matching 7 junction bases. The encoded CDR3 is CASSPDRSSEKLFF. The DNA is TGTGCCAGCAGCCCGGACAGGTCGAGTGAAAAACTGTTTTTT.